Sequencing of this T cell receptor (beta chain) was carried out in a study of cytomegalovirus exposure and HLA in healthy donors. This PCR relied on a set of 60 Vbeta primers and 13 Jbeta primers. The protocol was immunoSEQ multiplex PCR, while the TCRdb copy is restricted to in-frame clones and leaves out a portion. Of roughly 100,000 clones listed, about 73% were seen once; the top ten hold approximately 15%. This clone was observed a few times. The sequence came from a woman between 45 and 60 years old in good health and CMV-seropositive. Sequenced: PBMCs.

The CDR3 DNA follows: TGTGCCAGCAGTTTTAGGAGGGTTCGGAACACTGAAGCTTTCTTT. Protein sequence: CASSFRRVRNTEAFF. V usage is TRBV28 and J usage is TRBJ1-1, with D hard to call. Germline loops: CDR1 MDHEN, CDR2 SYDVKM. V gave up 3 bases and J gave up 1 base, with 12 bases separating them. The CDR3 covers 15 residues.